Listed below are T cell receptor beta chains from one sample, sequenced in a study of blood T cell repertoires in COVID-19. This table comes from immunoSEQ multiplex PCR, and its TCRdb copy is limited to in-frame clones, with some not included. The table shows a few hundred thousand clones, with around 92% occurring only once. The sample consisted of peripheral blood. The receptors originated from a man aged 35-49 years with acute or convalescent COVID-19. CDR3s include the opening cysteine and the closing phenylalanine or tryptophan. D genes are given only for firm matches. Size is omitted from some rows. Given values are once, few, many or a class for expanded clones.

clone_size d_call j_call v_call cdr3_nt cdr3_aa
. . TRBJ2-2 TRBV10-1 TGCGCCAGCGCGGACACCGGGGAGCTGTTTTTT CASADTGELFF
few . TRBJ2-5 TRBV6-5 TGTGCCAGCAGTCAAATGGACAGGGAGGGAGAGACCCAGTACTTC CASSQMDREGETQYF
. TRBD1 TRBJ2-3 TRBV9 TGTGCCAGCAGCGTTAGGGACAGAGGTACGCAGTATTTT CASSVRDRGTQYF
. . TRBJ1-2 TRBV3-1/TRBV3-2 TGTGCCAGCAGCCAAGAGCAACAGGCTCTAAATGGCTACACCTTC CASSQEQQALNGYTF
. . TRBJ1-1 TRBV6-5 TGTGCCAGCACCCCCCCTGTTGGGCAGTTGTCTGAAGCTTTCTTT CASTPPVGQLSEAFF
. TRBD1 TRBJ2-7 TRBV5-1 TGCGCCAGCAGCCAGACAGGGGGCGGCTACGAGCAGTACTTC CASSQTGGGYEQYF
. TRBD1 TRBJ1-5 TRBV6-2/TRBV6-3 TGTGCCAGCAGCCCGTGGACAGGTGAAGGACCCAATCAGCCCCAGCATTTT CASSPWTGEGPNQPQHF
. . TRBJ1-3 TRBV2 TGTGCCAGCACCCTCACCCCCGGGTTTTCTGAAAACACCATATATTTT CASTLTPGFSENTIYF
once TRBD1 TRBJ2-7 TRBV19 TGTGCCAGTAGTTGGAGACAGGGGGTTAACGAGCAGTACTTC CASSWRQGVNEQYF
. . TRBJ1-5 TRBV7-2 TGTGCCAGCAGCCCCGTCGGGGGGCCGGAGTGGGGCAATCAGCCCCAGCATTTT CASSPVGGPEWGNQPQHF
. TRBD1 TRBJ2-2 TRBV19 TGTGCCAGTAGCCCGGGACAGGGGGCCTCCGACACCGGGGAGCTGTTTTTT CASSPGQGASDTGELFF
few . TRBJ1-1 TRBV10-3 TGTGCCATCAGTGCTGAGCAGAACACTGAAGCTTTCTTT CAISAEQNTEAFF
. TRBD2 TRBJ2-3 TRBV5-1 TGCGCCAGCTCAGTAGCGGGAGGGCAGGATACGCAGTATTTT CASSVAGGQDTQYF
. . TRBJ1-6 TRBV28 TGTGCCAGCAGGGCTACAGGAAACTCCTATAATTCACCCCTCCACTTT CASRATGNSYNSPLHF
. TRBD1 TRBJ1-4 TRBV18 TGTGCCAGCTCAACTATGGGACAGGCAACTAATGAAAAACTGTTTTTT CASSTMGQATNEKLFF
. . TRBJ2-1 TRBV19 TGTGCCAGTAGTATAGTTGCGGTATCTGAGCAGTTCTTC CASSIVAVSEQFF
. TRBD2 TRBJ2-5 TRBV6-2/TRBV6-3 TGTGCCAGCAGTTACTCACTAGCGGGGGGGGACCAAGAGACCCAGTACTTC CASSYSLAGGDQETQYF
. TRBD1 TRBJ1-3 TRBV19 TGTGCCAGTAGTAGGGGGACAGGGTCTGGAAACACCATATATTTT CASSRGTGSGNTIYF
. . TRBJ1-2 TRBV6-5 TGTGCCAGCAGTTACGGGAGGGGAGCCTATGGCTACACCTTC CASSYGRGAYGYTF
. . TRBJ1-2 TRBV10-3 TGTGCCATCAGTGAGACACTAGACTATGGCTACACCTTC CAISETLDYGYTF
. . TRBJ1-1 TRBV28 TGTGCCAGCACTCCCTTTTGGGGGCTTACCCGCGGACAGAACACTGAAGCTTTCTTT CASTPFWGLTRGQNTEAFF
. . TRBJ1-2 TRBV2 TGTGCCAGCAGGGACCTACGGACAAATGGCTACACCTTC CASRDLRTNGYTF
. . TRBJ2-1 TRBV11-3 TGTGCCAGCAGCTTAACACAGGGCCCCTACAATGAGCAGTTCTTC CASSLTQGPYNEQFF
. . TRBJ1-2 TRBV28 TGTGCCAGCAGCAAGCAGGGTGGCTATGGCTACACCTTC CASSKQGGYGYTF
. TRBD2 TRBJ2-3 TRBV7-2 TGTGCCAGCAGCTTCCTAGCGGGAGTAGGGGATACGCAGTATTTT CASSFLAGVGDTQYF
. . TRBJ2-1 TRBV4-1 TGCGCCAGCAGCCAAGTTGACATCCTAACCTACAATGAGCAGTTCTTC CASSQVDILTYNEQFF
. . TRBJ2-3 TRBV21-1 TGTGCCAGCAGCAAAGACCTAGAGGCAACTAGCGATACGCAGTATTTT CASSKDLEATSDTQYF
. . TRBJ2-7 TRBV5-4 TGTGCCAGCAGCGCAGGGAAGCACGAGCAGTACTTC CASSAGKHEQYF
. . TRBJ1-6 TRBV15 TGTGCCACCAGCAGAGATTCCCCCGGGAATTCACCCCTCCACTTT CATSRDSPGNSPLHF
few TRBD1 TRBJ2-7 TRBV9 TGTGCCAGCAGCGTAGGGGGACAGGCCTACGAGCAGTACTTC CASSVGGQAYEQYF
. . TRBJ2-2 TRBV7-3 TGTGCCAGCAGCTTAAATGGACACGGGGAGCTGTTTTTT CASSLNGHGELFF
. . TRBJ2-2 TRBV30 TGTGCCTGGAGTGTACTAGGGCGGAGGAACACCGGGGAGCTGTTTTTT CAWSVLGRRNTGELFF
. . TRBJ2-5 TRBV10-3 TGTGCCATCAGCCCCGGGACAGGGAGACCGGCGGCGGGGGGGGGTAGGGCCCAGTACTTC CAISPGTGRPAAGGGRAQYF
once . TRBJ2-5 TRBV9 TGTGCCAGCAGCGTGGGGGCAGGTTATGGAGAGACCCAGTACTTC CASSVGAGYGETQYF
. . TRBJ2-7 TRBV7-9 TGTGCCAGCAGCCCCGATCGACGGGGCTCCTACGAGCAGTACTTC CASSPDRRGSYEQYF
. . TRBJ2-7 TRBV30 TGTGCCTGGAGTGGGGGCAGGGGGGATTACGAGCAGTACTTC CAWSGGRGDYEQYF
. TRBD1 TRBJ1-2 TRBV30 TGTGCCCGGAGGCCGGGACAGGGGTCTCGCTATGGCTACACCTTC CARRPGQGSRYGYTF
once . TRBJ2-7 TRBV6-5 TGTGCCAGCAGTTACTCTGGCAGCTCCTACGAGCAGTACTTC CASSYSGSSYEQYF
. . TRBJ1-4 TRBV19 TGTGCCAGTTCCTCCTCGGGTAATGAAAAACTGTTTTTT CASSSSGNEKLFF
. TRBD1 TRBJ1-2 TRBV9 TGTGCCAGCAGCGTGCGGGACAGCTCATACTATGGCTACACCTTC CASSVRDSSYYGYTF
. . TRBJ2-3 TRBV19 TGTGCCAGTAGTCCGGGTGAAGCTACATCGAGGGATACGCAGTATTTT CASSPGEATSRDTQYF
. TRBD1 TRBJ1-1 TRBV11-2 TGTGCCAGCAGCCCACTCCGGACAGGGGGCACTGAAGCTTTCTTT CASSPLRTGGTEAFF
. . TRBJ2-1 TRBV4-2 TGTGCCAGCAGCCAAGCGGGGGTCGGTTTCGATGAGCAGTTCTTC CASSQAGVGFDEQFF
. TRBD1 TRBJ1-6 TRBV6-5 TGTGCCAGCAGTTGGGGACAGGGCTTCTCACCCCTCCACTTT CASSWGQGFSPLHF
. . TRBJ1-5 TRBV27 TGTGCCAGCAGTTTCGGCAGGGCAAGGAAGCCCCAGCATTTT CASSFGRARKPQHF
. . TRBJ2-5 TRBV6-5 TGTGCCAGCAGCCCCCGGCGGGGCCGAGCGACCCAGTACTTC CASSPRRGRATQYF
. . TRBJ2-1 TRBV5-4 TGTGCCAGCAGCGCGGGCGGCGGTGCCTCCTACAATGAGCAGTTCTTC CASSAGGGASYNEQFF
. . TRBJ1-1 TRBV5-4 TGTGCCAGCAGCTTGGGCGGGGTAACTGAAGCTTTCTTT CASSLGGVTEAFF
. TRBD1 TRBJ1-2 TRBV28 TGTGCCAGCAGATATACAGGGGCTCCAAACTATGGCTACACCTTC CASRYTGAPNYGYTF
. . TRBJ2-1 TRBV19 TGTGCCAGTAGTATTCCCCCACAGGTAAACTCCTACAATGAGCAGTTCTTC CASSIPPQVNSYNEQFF
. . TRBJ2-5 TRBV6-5 TGTGCCAGCAGTTACTACAGGCAAGAGACCCAGTACTTC CASSYYRQETQYF
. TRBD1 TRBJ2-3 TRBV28 TGTGCCAGCAGTTTGACCGGGACAGGGAGGACAGATACGCAGTATTTT CASSLTGTGRTDTQYF
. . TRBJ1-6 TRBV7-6 TGTGCCAGCAGCTTAACTTCAACAGATAATTCACCCCTCCACTTT CASSLTSTDNSPLHF
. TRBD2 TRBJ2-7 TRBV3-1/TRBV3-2 TGTGCCAGCAGCCAAGGATTCGGGAGGGGACGGTACGAGCAGTACTTC CASSQGFGRGRYEQYF
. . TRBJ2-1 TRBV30 TGTGCCTGGAGTTTACTAAGACACAATGAGCAGTTCTTC CAWSLLRHNEQFF
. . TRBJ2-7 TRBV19 TGTGCCAGTAGTACCCGACAAACTCCTACCCCGTACTTC CASSTRQTPTPYF
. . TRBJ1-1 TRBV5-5 TGTGCCAGCAGCTTGAAGGGGATTAACGCTGAAGCTTTCTTT CASSLKGINAEAFF
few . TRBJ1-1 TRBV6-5 TGTGCCAGCAGTTATAACAGGCGAAACACTGAAGCTTTCTTT CASSYNRRNTEAFF
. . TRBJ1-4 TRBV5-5 TGTGCCAGCAGCACTAGACGGAGAGATGAAAAACTGTTTTTT CASSTRRRDEKLFF